The clone carrying this T cell receptor beta chain appeared a few times. Its specificity is not known. This record comes from a study of identical twins. Study conclusions and caveats: Analyses based on zero insertions could be partly confounded by invariant MAIT and iNKT cells. Whereas memory repertoires showed no such difference, abundant cord blood beta clonotypes carried fewer insertions.

V lost 5 bases to trimming and J lost 7 bases; unmatched junction nucleotides: 8. The CDR3 is 14 residues long. The germline V gene encodes CDR1 PRHDT and CDR2 FYEKMQ (reference sequence). In TCRdb, the 5' RACE reads were re-called with MiXCR into one record per CDR3 protein. The data show 510,000 or so distinct CDR3 sequences, roughly 15% seen once. These same data were also listed under a study on yellow fever vaccine responses in identical twins.

The sequenced sample was CD4+ T cells sorted from blood. This TCR came from a young woman in good health. The chain uses TRBV13 and TRBJ2-3; 8 bases are a match to TRBD2. The CDR3 DNA follows: TGTGCCAGCAGCGCATCTAGCGGGCCCTATACGCAGTATTTT. This gives the protein CASSASSGPYTQYF.